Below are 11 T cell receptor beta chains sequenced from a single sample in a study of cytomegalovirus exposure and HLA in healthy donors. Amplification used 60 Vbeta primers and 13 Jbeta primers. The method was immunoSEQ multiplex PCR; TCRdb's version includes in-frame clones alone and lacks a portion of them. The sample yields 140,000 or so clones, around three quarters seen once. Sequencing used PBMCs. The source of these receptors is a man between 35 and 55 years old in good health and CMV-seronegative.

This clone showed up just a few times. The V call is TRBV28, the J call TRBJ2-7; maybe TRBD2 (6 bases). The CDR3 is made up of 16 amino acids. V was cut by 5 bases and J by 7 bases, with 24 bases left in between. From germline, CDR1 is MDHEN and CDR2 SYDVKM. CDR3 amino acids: CASSPSPGGVFGEQYF. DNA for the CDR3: TGTGCCAGCAGTCCAAGCCCCGGCGGGGTCTTTGGGGAGCAGTACTTC.

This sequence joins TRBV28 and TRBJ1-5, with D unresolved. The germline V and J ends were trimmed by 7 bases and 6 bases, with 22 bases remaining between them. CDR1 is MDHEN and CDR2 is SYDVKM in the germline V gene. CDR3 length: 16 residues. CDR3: CASNQRVGGGFQPQHF. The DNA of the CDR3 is TGTGCCAGCAACCAAAGGGTAGGCGGAGGATTTCAGCCCCAGCATTTT.

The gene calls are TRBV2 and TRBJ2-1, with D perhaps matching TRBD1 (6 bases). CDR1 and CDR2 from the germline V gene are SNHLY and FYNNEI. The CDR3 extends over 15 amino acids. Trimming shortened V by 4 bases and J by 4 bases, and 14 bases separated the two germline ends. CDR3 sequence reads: CASSGGHGAYNEQFF. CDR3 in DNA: TGTGCCAGCAGTGGGGGGCATGGGGCTTACAATGAGCAGTTCTTC.

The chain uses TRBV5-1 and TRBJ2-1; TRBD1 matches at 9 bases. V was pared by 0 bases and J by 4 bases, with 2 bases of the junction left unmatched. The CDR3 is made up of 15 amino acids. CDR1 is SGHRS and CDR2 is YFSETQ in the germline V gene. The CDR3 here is CASSLVGQGYNEQFF. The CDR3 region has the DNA TGCGCCAGCAGCTTGGTAGGACAGGGGTACAATGAGCAGTTCTTC.

DNA for the CDR3: TGTGCCAGCAGCTTAGGGCCTGACACAGATACGCAGTATTTT. Encoded protein: CASSLGPDTDTQYF. J is TRBJ2-3 and V is TRBV7-7; D is unclear. The V gene lost 1 base and the J gene lost 2 bases, with 7 bases spanning the gap. This CDR3 has 14 residues. From germline, CDR1 is SSHAT and CDR2 FNYEAQ (reference sequence).

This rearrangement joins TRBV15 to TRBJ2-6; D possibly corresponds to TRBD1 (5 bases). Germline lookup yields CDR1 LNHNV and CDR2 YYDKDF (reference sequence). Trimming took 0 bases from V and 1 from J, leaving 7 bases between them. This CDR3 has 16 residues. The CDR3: CATSRDRGSGANVLTF. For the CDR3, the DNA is TGTGCCACCAGCAGAGATAGGGGTTCTGGGGCCAACGTCCTGACTTTC.

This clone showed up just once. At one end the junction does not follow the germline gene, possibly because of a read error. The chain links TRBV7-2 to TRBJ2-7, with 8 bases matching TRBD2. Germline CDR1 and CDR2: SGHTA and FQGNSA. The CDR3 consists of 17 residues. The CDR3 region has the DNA TGTGCCAGCAGCTTAGTTGGGGGCCTTCCAGGCACTAGCGGTCTCAACTTC. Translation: CASSLVGGLPGTSGLNF. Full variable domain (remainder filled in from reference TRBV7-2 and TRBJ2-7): GAGVSQSPSNKVTEKGKDVELRCDPISGHTALYWYRQSLGQGLEFLIYFQGNSAPDKSGLPSDRFSAERTGGSVSTLTIQRTQQEDSAVYLCASSLVGGLPGTSGLNFGPGTRLTVT.

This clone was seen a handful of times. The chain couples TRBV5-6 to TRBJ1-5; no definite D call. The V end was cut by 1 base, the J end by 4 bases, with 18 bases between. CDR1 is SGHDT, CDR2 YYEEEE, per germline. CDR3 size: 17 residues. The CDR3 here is CASSLPAGPGRNQPQHF. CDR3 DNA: TGTGCCAGCAGCTTGCCGGCGGGCCCGGGTAGGAATCAGCCCCAGCATTTT.

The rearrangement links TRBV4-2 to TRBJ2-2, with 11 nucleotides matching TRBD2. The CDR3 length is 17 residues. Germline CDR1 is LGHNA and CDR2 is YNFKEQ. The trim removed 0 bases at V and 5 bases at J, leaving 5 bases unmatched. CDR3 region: CASSQDALAGGTGELFF. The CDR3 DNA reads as TGTGCCAGCAGCCAAGATGCGCTAGCGGGAGGAACCGGGGAGCTGTTTTTT.

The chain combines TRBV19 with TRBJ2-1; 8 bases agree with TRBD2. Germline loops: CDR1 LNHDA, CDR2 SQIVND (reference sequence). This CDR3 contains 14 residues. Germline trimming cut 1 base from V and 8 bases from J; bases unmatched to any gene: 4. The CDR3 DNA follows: TGTGCCAGTAGTATAGCGGGAGGGCCGGATGAGCAGTTCTTC. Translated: CASSIAGGPDEQFF.

This chain's CDR3 is CASKERGKDEKLFF. In nucleotides, the CDR3 is TGTGCCAGTAAGGAGAGAGGGAAGGACGAAAAACTGTTTTTT. The chain links TRBV19 to TRBJ1-4; D remains ambiguous. Germline lookup yields CDR1 LNHDA and CDR2 SQIVND (reference sequence). The CDR3 is 14 residues long. With 7 bases removed from V and 8 bases from J, the gap between germline ends came to 17 bases.